The 27 T cell receptor beta chains listed next were all sequenced from one sample in a study of blood T cells in healthy people across ages (dated by TCRdb to the mid-2010s). The library was built by means of 5' RACE. The sample was run on an Illumina HiSeq 2500. A second PCR of roughly 6 to 12 cycles was performed with a sample-barcoded 5' primer and a J-beta primer mix. TCRdb took the public reads, trimmed them with fastp at Q25, ran MiXCR for clone calling and kept in-frame beta chains. Rows are combined by CDR3 protein, so each entry shows the most common genes and DNA. Across this sample there are 1.5 million to 2 million distinct CDR3 sequences, with under 30% seen only once. Around 7.7% of the sample goes to the ten largest clones. The sequenced sample consisted of blood. The source is a woman between 25 and 40 years old in good health.

In its sample, this clonotype was seen a few times. The J gene is TRBJ2-1, the V gene TRBV6-5; weak D call: TRBD2 (7 bases). V lost 8 bases, J lost 13 bases, and 21 bases lay in between. This CDR3 contains 13 residues. CDR1 MNHEY and CDR2 SVGAGI come from the germline V gene. CDR3 nucleotide sequence: TGTGCCAGCGCTAGGGGGGGTTCGTGGTCCCAGTTCTTC. It codes for CASARGGSWSQFF.

Ten or more counts support this clonotype. The chain employs TRBV4-1 and TRBJ1-5; no clear D gene. The germline CDR1 and CDR2 sequences are MGHRA and YSYEKL. Deletions cut 1 base from V and 4 bases from J, with 8 bases between. The CDR3 spans 14 residues. CDR3 protein: CASSQGFGNQPQHF. The CDR3 DNA sequence: TGCGCCAGCAGCCAAGGCTTTGGGAATCAGCCCCAGCATTTT.

J is TRBJ2-1 and V is TRBV29-1; either TRBD1 or TRBD2 may fit D (6 bases each). Germline CDR1 reads SQVTM; CDR2 reads ANQGSEA. The CDR3 is made up of 14 amino acids. The ends were cut back, 6 bases at V and 5 bases at J, with 17 bases in the middle. DNA for the CDR3: TGCAGCGTCAAAGGAGGGGGTTCCCACAATGAGCAGTTCTTC. Its translation: CSVKGGGSHNEQFF.

This clonotype occurred a few times. The genes are TRBV29-1 and TRBJ2-3; D is ambiguous. The CDR3 totals 11 residues. Trimming removed 2 bases at V and 7 bases at J, with 7 bases between. Germline loops: CDR1 SQVTM, CDR2 ANQGSEA. The CDR3 DNA sequence: TGCAGCGTTGAAACCGGCAATACGCAGTATTTT. Protein: CSVETGNTQYF.

The chain recombines TRBV11-2 with TRBJ2-3; D is unresolved. The V end was cut by 1 base, the J end by 1 base, with 12 bases between. Germline V gives CDR1 SGHAT, CDR2 FQNNGV. The CDR3 runs 16 residues. CDR3 amino acids: CASSLVGTWGTDTQYF. The CDR3 DNA reads TGTGCCAGCAGCTTAGTCGGCACTTGGGGCACAGATACGCAGTATTTT.

The V and J genes are TRBV7-9 and TRBJ2-5, with 7 bases identical to TRBD1. The DNA matches TRBJ2-7 better at its end, which makes the J call doubtful. Germline V gene data show CDR1 as SEHNR and CDR2 as FQNEAQ (reference sequence). This CDR3 comprises 15 residues. The CDR3 DNA reads as TGTGCCAGCAGCTTACAGCCGGGGACAGTCTACGAGCAGTACTTC. Translation gives CASSLQPGTVYEQYF.

The table lists this clonotype with a few counts. The CDR3 reads CASSQGDTILAKNIQYF. CDR3 sequence (DNA): TGCGCCAGCAGCCAGGGTGACACAATACTAGCCAAAAACATTCAGTACTTC. V and J are TRBV4-1 and TRBJ2-4; D is unresolved. Germline assignment: CDR1 MGHRA and CDR2 YSYEKL. The CDR3 runs to 17 residues. V was cut by 3 bases and J by 0 bases, with 15 bases left in between.

This clonotype was counted only a few times. The rearrangement links TRBV13 to TRBJ2-7; D may correspond to TRBD1 or TRBD2 (6 bases each). The CDR3 loop spans 13 amino acids. The V gene's germline CDR1 is PRHDT and CDR2 FYEKMQ (reference sequence). Trimming stripped 3 bases from V and 5 bases from J, with 11 bases between. The CDR3 here is CASSFWGANEQYF. The CDR3 nucleotides are TGTGCCAGCAGCTTCTGGGGGGCCAACGAGCAGTACTTC.

The J gene is TRBJ2-1, the V gene TRBV20-1; 7 positions agree with TRBD2. Germline lookup yields CDR1 DFQATT and CDR2 SNEGSKA (reference sequence). There are 16 residues in the CDR3. The V and J ends lost 0 bases and 4 bases, in that order; junction bases with no gene match: 9. The CDR3 DNA is TGCAGTGCTAGAGATCTCTTGGGGGGGATATACAATGAGCAGTTCTTC. Translation: CSARDLLGGIYNEQFF.

This clonotype was detected a few times. V usage is TRBV20-1 and J usage is TRBJ1-5, with D possibly being TRBD1 (6 bases). The germline V and J ends were trimmed by 7 bases and 3 bases, with 16 bases remaining between them. This CDR3 contains 14 residues. The germline gives CDR1 DFQATT, CDR2 SNEGSKA (reference sequence). CDR3 coding DNA: TGCAGTGTTGGGACACCGGGATCCAATCAGCCCCAGCATTTT. It encodes CSVGTPGSNQPQHF.

This chain connects TRBV7-2 to TRBJ2-1, with TRBD2 matching over 16 bases. CDR3 length: 17 amino acids. Germline CDR1 reads SGHTA; CDR2 reads FQGNSA. V trimming: 5 bases; J trimming: 8 bases; junction bases outside the gene matches: 9. This CDR3 is CASSPSGTSGGAHEQFF. In nucleotides, the CDR3 is TGTGCCAGCAGCCCGAGTGGGACTAGCGGGGGGGCCCATGAGCAGTTCTTC. Looking up the rest from reference TRBV7-2 and TRBJ2-1 gives the full variable domain: GAGVSQSPSNKVTEKGKDVELRCDPISGHTALYWYRQSLGQGLEFLIYFQGNSAPDKSGLPSDRFSAERTGGSVSTLTIQRTQQEDSAVYLCASSPSGTSGGAHEQFFGPGTRLTVL.

The rearrangement joins TRBV29-1 to TRBJ2-1, with 7 bases matching TRBD2. Germline V CDR1 and CDR2: SQVTM, ANQGSEA. After removal of 6 bases from V and 9 bases from J, the junction contained 14 bases not matched to a gene. There are 14 residues in the CDR3. CDR3 DNA: TGCAGCGTCCGCGCGGGGAGGGCCTCGGGTGAGCAGTTCTTC. Residues: CSVRAGRASGEQFF.

This clonotype has more than one count but fewer than ten. The CDR3 region is CASSVAQTGGLMNTEAFF. CDR3 sequence (DNA): TGTGCCAGCAGCGTAGCTCAGACAGGGGGCTTAATGAACACTGAAGCTTTCTTT. J is TRBJ1-1 and V is TRBV9; 10 bases are shared with TRBD1. The CDR3 contains 18 residues. The J segment lost 0 bases and the V segment lost 0 bases, leaving 8 bases of the junction unmatched. Germline V gene data show CDR1 as SGDLS and CDR2 as YYNGEE.

The CDR3 DNA reads as TGTGCCAGCGGGACAGTCACAGATACGCAGTATTTT. The encoded protein is CASGTVTDTQYF. The chain employs TRBV27 and TRBJ2-3, with TRBD1 matching over 7 bases. CDR3 length equals 12 residues. Germline trimming cut 8 bases from V and 2 bases from J; bases unmatched to any gene: 1. Germline V gives CDR1 MNHEY, CDR2 SMNVEV (reference sequence).

This chain connects TRBV19 to TRBJ2-7; D not certain. CDR3 length: 15 amino acids. The germline V gene has CDR1 LNHDA and CDR2 SQIVND (reference sequence). V was clipped by 1 base and J by 2 bases, with 12 bases between them. The DNA for the CDR3 is TGTGCCAGTAGTATAGCCCCTAGGCAGCCCTACGAGCAGTACTTC. Encoded protein: CASSIAPRQPYEQYF.

This clonotype appeared a few times. J is TRBJ2-3 and V is TRBV4-1, with 11 positions matching TRBD2. This CDR3 is 17 amino acids long. The trim removed 6 bases at V and 2 bases at J, leaving 10 bases unmatched. Germline lookup yields CDR1 MGHRA and CDR2 YSYEKL. CDR3 in amino acids: CASRPGLAGGYTDTQYF. Written as DNA, the CDR3 is TGCGCCAGCAGACCGGGGCTAGCGGGGGGATACACAGATACGCAGTATTTT.

The chain has TRBV28 and TRBJ1-1; D is ambiguous. The germline V gene encodes CDR1 MDHEN and CDR2 SYDVKM. Trimming pared 6 bases from V and 3 bases from J, leaving 14 bases between. The CDR3 is 14 residues long. The CDR3 region is CASSRYERDTEAFF. The CDR3 coding sequence is TGTGCCAGCAGCCGGTATGAGAGGGACACTGAAGCTTTCTTT.

This clonotype has only a few counts. The rearrangement links TRBV12-3 or TRBV12-4 to TRBJ1-1, with D perhaps matching TRBD1 (6 bases). Trimming pared 6 bases from V and 4 bases from J, leaving 12 bases between. This CDR3 contains 13 residues. This chain's CDR3 is CASSEGVGTEAFF. The DNA of the CDR3 is TGTGCCAGCAGCGAGGGGGTCGGCACTGAAGCTTTCTTT.

Points on this clonotype: The junction does not match germline at one end; this may be a read error. V usage is TRBV5-1 and J usage is TRBJ2-4, with 10 nucleotides matching TRBD1. The CDR3 has 15 amino acids. Looked up from germline, CDR1 is SGHRS and CDR2 is YFSETQ. The CDR3 loop reads CASSGAGQGMGEQYF. CDR3 DNA sequence: TGTGCCAGCAGCGGTGCGGGACAGGGGATGGGGGAGCAGTACTTC.

This clonotype occurred many times. The chain has TRBV5-5 and TRBJ2-7; D not resolved. The CDR3 spans 12 residues. CDR1 and CDR2 from the germline V gene are SGHKS and YYEKEE (reference sequence). Deletions cut 4 bases from V and 4 bases from J, with 9 bases between. This chain's CDR3 is CASSEDGYEQYF. In DNA form, the CDR3 reads TGTGCCAGCAGCGAGGACGGGTACGAGCAGTACTTC. Using reference TRBV5-5 and TRBJ2-7 for the parts outside the CDR3, the full variable domain is DAGVTQSPTHLIKTRGQQVTLRCSPISGHKSVSWYQQVLGQGPQFIFQYYEKEERGRGNFPDRFSARQFPNYSSELNVNALLLGDSALYLCASSEDGYEQYFGPGTRLTVT.

This clonotype has at least ten counts. The chain carries TRBV7-9 and TRBJ2-3; 10 nucleotides agree with TRBD2. Germline trimming cut 5 bases from V and 6 bases from J; bases unmatched to any gene: 5. Germline CDR1 is SEHNR and CDR2 is FQNEAQ (reference sequence). The length of the CDR3 is 14 residues. The CDR3 DNA sequence: TGTGCCAGCAGCAAAAGCGGGGGGGCGGATACGCAGTATTTT. Translation gives CASSKSGGADTQYF.

The V and J genes are TRBV20-1 and TRBJ1-1, with TRBD1 identical over 7 bases. CDR1 and CDR2 (germline): DFQATT, SNEGSKA (reference sequence). Unmatched junction bases numbered 8, after V lost 3 bases and J lost 4 bases. The CDR3 extends over 14 amino acids. The CDR3 sequence: CSASRQGRGTEAFF. The CDR3 DNA follows: TGCAGTGCTAGCCGACAGGGCAGGGGCACTGAAGCTTTCTTT.

In this sample, this clonotype turned up once. A read error may account for a junction end that differs from germline. The J gene is TRBJ2-1, the V gene TRBV7-2; TRBD2 matches at 7 bases. This CDR3 comprises 13 residues. In germline, CDR1 is SGHTA, CDR2 FQGNSA. The CDR3 is CASSSRDYDEQFF. The CDR3 coding sequence is TGTGCCAGTAGCTCCCGGGACTACGATGAGCAGTTCTTC.

In its sample, this clonotype was seen a few times. The chain couples TRBV12-3 or TRBV12-4 to TRBJ1-6, with 7 bases fitting TRBD1. The CDR3 contains 15 residues. V lost 3 bases to trimming and J lost 7 bases; unmatched junction nucleotides: 6. The CDR3 DNA is TGTGCCAGCAGTTTGACAGGGCAGTGGAATTCACCCCTCCACTTT. Translated, it gives CASSLTGQWNSPLHF.

The chain links TRBV24-1 to TRBJ2-5, with D hard to call. Trimming pared 2 bases from V and 4 bases from J, leaving 10 bases between. The CDR3 consists of 14 residues. Germline lookup yields CDR1 KGHDR and CDR2 SFDVKD. The CDR3 sequence: CATSDSRTGETQYF. The CDR3 region has the DNA TGTGCCACCAGTGATTCGAGAACCGGAGAGACCCAGTACTTC.

This CDR3 is CSVVGGRFNEQYF. The CDR3 DNA reads TGCAGCGTAGTGGGCGGGAGGTTCAATGAGCAGTACTTC. The V gene is TRBV29-1, the J gene TRBJ2-7, with TRBD2 identical over 8 bases. There are 13 residues in the CDR3. Germline V gene data show CDR1 as SQVTM and CDR2 as ANQGSEA. V lost 6 bases to trimming and J lost 7 bases; unmatched junction nucleotides: 11.

The J gene is TRBJ2-1, the V gene TRBV3-1; D possibly corresponds to TRBD2 (7 bases). Germline V gene data show CDR1 as LGHDT and CDR2 as YNNKEL (reference sequence). The CDR3 spans 16 residues. V was clipped by 4 bases and J by 3 bases, with 16 bases between them. CDR3 coding DNA: TGTGCCAGCAGCCCCAGGGGTGGGGGGGACTACAATGAGCAGTTCTTC. This gives the protein CASSPRGGGDYNEQFF.